Below, 27 T cell receptor beta chains from the same sample are listed, as sequenced in a study of follicular helper T cells after annual influenza vaccination. TCRdb keeps only in-frame clones here, not all; method: immunoSEQ multiplex PCR. Of 2,000 or so clones in the sample, roughly 82% were seen once. Time point described: 2015-2016 season, 7 days after influenza vaccination. The starting material was CXCR5+ CD38- circulating T follicular helper cells from blood, obtained 7 days after influenza vaccination. Subset indicated: circulating Tfh, non-naive CD4+CXCR5+PD-1+ (ICOS+CD38+ or ICOS-CD38-). Receptors were obtained from an adult who received the influenza vaccine.

The V gene is TRBV7-2, the J gene TRBJ1-1, with a possible D match to TRBD1 (6 bases). Germline V CDR1 and CDR2: SGHTA, FQGNSA. There are 14 residues in the CDR3. The ends were cut back, 5 bases at V and 4 bases at J, with 14 bases in the middle. The CDR3 bases are TGTGCCAGCAGCCCAAGTTGGGGGGCCACTGAAGCTTTCTTT. Translation gives CASSPSWGATEAFF.

The V and J genes are TRBV18 and TRBJ1-1; D is ambiguous. The CDR3 covers 14 residues. Germline V gene data show CDR1 as KGHSH and CDR2 as LQKENI. V lost 1 base and J lost 6, with 12 bases in between. DNA for the CDR3: TGTGCCAGCTCACCACGGGCCACGGGTGCTGAAGCTTTCTTT. This sequence encodes CASSPRATGAEAFF.

The DNA of the CDR3 is TGTGCCAGCAGCCCGACAGGTGGTGGCTATGGCTACACCTTC. This sequence encodes CASSPTGGGYGYTF. The V and J genes are TRBV4-2 and TRBJ1-2; maybe TRBD1 (6 bases). Germline values: CDR1 LGHNA, CDR2 YNFKEQ. V lost 4 bases to trimming and J lost 4 bases, with 13 bases between them. This CDR3 region has 14 residues.

V gene TRBV18 combines with J gene TRBJ1-1; 10 bases are shared with TRBD1. In germline, CDR1 is KGHSH, CDR2 LQKENI. The junction had 6 bases not matched to a gene; V was cut back by 10 bases and J by 1 base. The CDR3 runs to 14 residues. CDR3 bases: TGTGCCACCCGGAGGACAGGGGGGAACACTGAAGCTTTCTTT. Its translation is CATRRTGGNTEAFF.

This chain joins TRBV7-9 and TRBJ2-1, with D possibly matching TRBD2 (7 bases). Germline V gene data show CDR1 as SEHNR and CDR2 as FQNEAQ (reference sequence). CDR3 size: 14 residues. V shed 6 bases and J shed 9 bases, with 18 bases lying between them. CDR3 residues: CASRSKGGKSEQFF. In DNA, the CDR3 is TGTGCCAGCAGGTCTAAGGGGGGGAAATCTGAGCAGTTCTTC.

The chain employs TRBV19 and TRBJ1-1, with D uncertain. The CDR3 runs to 15 residues. Germline V gene lookup returns CDR1 LNHDA and CDR2 SQIVND (reference sequence). V gave up 5 bases and J gave up 1 base, with 14 bases separating them. The CDR3 loop is CASSDGGPQNTEAFF. Here the CDR3 DNA reads TGTGCCAGTAGTGACGGTGGACCCCAGAACACTGAAGCTTTCTTT.

The J gene is TRBJ1-1, the V gene TRBV18; D is unresolved. CDR1 is KGHSH and CDR2 is LQKENI in the germline V gene. The V end was cut by 6 bases, the J end by 1 base, with 12 bases between. The CDR3 spans 14 residues. The CDR3 sequence: CASSERTGNTEAFF. The CDR3 DNA sequence: TGTGCCAGCTCGGAGCGGACGGGGAACACTGAAGCTTTCTTT. Based on the CDR3 plus reference TRBV18 and TRBJ1-1, the full variable domain is NAGVMQNPRHLVRRRGQEARLRCSPMKGHSHVYWYRQLPEEGLKFMVYLQKENIIDESGMPKERFSAEFPKEGPSILRIQQVVRGDSAAYFCASSERTGNTEAFFGQGTRLTVV.

This chain connects TRBV7-9 to TRBJ1-3, with D possibly matching TRBD1 (5 bases). V lost 6 bases and J 4 bases, leaving 16 bases between the germline ends. This CDR3 is 15 amino acids long. Germline CDR1 SEHNR, CDR2 FQNEAQ (reference sequence). DNA for the CDR3: TGTGCCAGCAGTCAATCCGGGGCAGGCGGAAACACCATATATTTT. Translation: CASSQSGAGGNTIYF. The entire variable domain, with the rest obtained from reference TRBV7-9 and TRBJ1-3, is as follows: DTGVSQNPRHKITKRGQNVTFRCDPISEHNRLYWYRQTLGQGPEFLTYFQNEAQLEKSRLLSDRFSAERPKGSFSTLEIQRTEQGDSAMYLCASSQSGAGGNTIYFGEGSWLTVV.

The chain is built from TRBV5-1 and TRBJ1-4, with no clear D. The germline V and J ends were trimmed by 0 bases and 5 bases, with 11 bases remaining between them. This CDR3 has 15 residues. Germline assignment: CDR1 SGHRS and CDR2 YFSETQ. The CDR3 loop reads CASSLAGSSNEKLFF. The CDR3 DNA follows: TGCGCCAGCAGCTTGGCCGGGTCATCGAATGAAAAACTGTTTTTT. Full variable domain (missing parts from reference TRBV5-1 and TRBJ1-4): KAGVTQTPRYLIKTRGQQVTLSCSPISGHRSVSWYQQTPGQGLQFLFEYFSETQRNKGNFPGRFSGRQFSNSRSEMNVSTLELGDSALYLCASSLAGSSNEKLFFGSGTQLSVL.

The chain recombines TRBV15 with TRBJ1-1; weak D call: TRBD1 (5 bases). The V and J ends lost 8 bases and 0 bases respectively, with 16 bases between them. The CDR3 extends over 15 amino acids. Germline V gene data show CDR1 as LNHNV and CDR2 as YYDKDF (reference sequence). The CDR3 spells CATQGDLMMNTEAFF. The DNA of the CDR3 is TGTGCCACCCAGGGAGACTTGATGATGAACACTGAAGCTTTCTTT.

This clone has just a few counts. The chain carries TRBV4-2 and TRBJ2-3, with unresolved D. CDR1 LGHNA and CDR2 YNFKEQ come from the germline V gene. The CDR3 runs 13 residues. The V end lost 0 bases, the J end lost 6 bases, and 7 bases lay between the germline ends. CDR3 sequence: CASSQDQEDTQYF. CDR3 nucleotide sequence: TGTGCCAGCAGCCAAGATCAGGAGGATACGCAGTATTTT.

V is TRBV6-5 and J is TRBJ2-7; D not certain. CDR1 and CDR2 from the germline V gene are MNHEY and SVGAGI. The V and J ends lost 2 bases and 3 bases respectively, with 8 bases between them. The CDR3 consists of 13 residues. Here the CDR3 DNA reads TGTGCCAGCAGTTACGGCCTAAACTACGAGCAGTACTTC. Amino acid sequence: CASSYGLNYEQYF.

Only a few counts were recorded for this clone. This chain links TRBV2 with TRBJ1-6; D gene unclear. This CDR3 region has 13 residues. Germline CDR1 reads SNHLY; CDR2 reads FYNNEI. Trimming shortened V by 3 bases and J by 7 bases, and 7 bases separated the two germline ends. CDR3: CASSDRENSPLHF. The CDR3 region has the DNA TGTGCCAGCAGTGACAGAGAGAATTCACCCCTCCACTTT. The complete variable domain, with remaining parts taken from reference TRBV2 and TRBJ1-6, reads EPEVTQTPSHQVTQMGQEVILRCVPISNHLYFYWYRQILGQKVEFLVSFYNNEISEKSEIFDDQFSVERPDGSNFTLKIRSTKLEDSAMYFCASSDRENSPLHFGNGTRLTVT.

V and J are TRBV15 and TRBJ1-2; D call uncertain. V lost 0 bases and J lost 8, with 13 bases in between. The CDR3 is 14 residues long. Germline loops: CDR1 LNHNV, CDR2 YYDKDF (reference sequence). The CDR3 coding sequence is TGTGCCACCAGCAGAGAAGCAGGCCCCCGGGGCTACACCTTC. Translating gives CATSREAGPRGYTF.

This clone was observed once. The CDR3 here is CAWRGDRGDGYTF. As DNA, the CDR3 is TGTGCCTGGAGGGGCGACAGGGGTGATGGCTACACCTTC. The genes are TRBV30 and TRBJ1-2; 8 bases are a match to TRBD1. CDR1 and CDR2 from the germline V gene are GTSNPN and SVGIG (reference sequence). This CDR3 comprises 13 residues. V lost 3 bases to trimming and J lost 6 bases; unmatched junction nucleotides: 6.

The chain employs TRBV7-6 and TRBJ1-4, with a tentative D call TRBD1 (5 bases). The CDR3 totals 15 residues. V shed 2 bases and J shed 7 bases, with 14 bases lying between them. Germline lookup yields CDR1 SGHVS and CDR2 FNYEAQ. The CDR3 sequence is CASSLSGQRGEKLFF. CDR3 in DNA: TGTGCCAGCAGCTTATCCGGACAAAGGGGTGAAAAACTGTTTTTT.

The CDR3 region is CASSQDRSDTQYF. For the CDR3, the DNA is TGTGCCAGCAGCCAAGATCGGTCAGATACGCAGTATTTT. V and J are TRBV14 and TRBJ2-3; no clear D. Trimming shortened V by 0 bases and J by 4 bases, and 5 bases separated the two germline ends. Germline CDR1 SGHDN, CDR2 FVKESK. The CDR3 is made up of 13 amino acids.

The chain uses TRBV6-6 and TRBJ1-2; D is unresolved. Trimming left V 5 bases short and J 4 bases short, with 11 bases between. The CDR3 runs to 13 residues. Germline CDR1 MNHNY, CDR2 SVGAGI (reference sequence). The CDR3 sequence: CASSREWSYGYTF. The CDR3 nucleotides are TGTGCCAGCAGTCGCGAATGGAGCTATGGCTACACCTTC.

V is TRBV4-2 and J is TRBJ1-2, with D possibly matching TRBD1 (5 bases). The CDR3 loop spans 20 amino acids. CDR1 LGHNA and CDR2 YNFKEQ come from the germline V gene. V was clipped by 0 bases and J by 3 bases, with 26 bases between them. The CDR3 DNA reads TGTGCCAGCAGCCAAGAGGGAAGGGGAGGGGTGATTAGGAGTGACTATGGCTACACCTTC. It specifies CASSQEGRGGVIRSDYGYTF.

The rearrangement links TRBV4-3 to TRBJ2-1, with D unresolved. The CDR3 runs to 15 residues. Germline V lookup: CDR1 LGHNA, CDR2 YSLEER. Trimming took 0 bases from V and 2 from J, leaving 8 bases between them. The CDR3 nucleotides read TGCGCCAGCAGCCAAGAGGGCAGAACCTACAATGAGCAGTTCTTC. It is translated as CASSQEGRTYNEQFF.

V is TRBV19 and J is TRBJ2-3; a possible D gene is TRBD1 (6 bases). Germline-derived CDR1 and CDR2 are LNHDA and SQIVND (reference sequence). The CDR3 extends over 17 amino acids. Between the trimmed V and J ends, which lost 5 bases and 5 bases, there was a span of 23 bases. The CDR3 region is CASSPESGQRRLDTQYF. CDR3 bases: TGTGCCAGTAGTCCGGAATCGGGACAAAGACGCCTAGATACGCAGTATTTT. Drawing the rest from reference TRBV19 and TRBJ2-3, the complete variable domain is DGGITQSPKYLFRKEGQNVTLSCEQNLNHDAMYWYRQDPGQGLRLIYYSQIVNDFQKGDIAEGYSVSREKKESFPLTVTSAQKNPTAFYLCASSPESGQRRLDTQYFGPGTRLTVL.

V is TRBV6-6 and J is TRBJ2-7; 9 bases align to TRBD2. With V trimmed by 0 bases and J by 3 bases, 3 bases remained unmatched. Germline V gives CDR1 MNHNY, CDR2 SVGAGI (reference sequence). The CDR3 extends over 15 amino acids. CDR3 residues: CASSYSTSGSYEQYV. CDR3 bases: TGTGCCAGCAGTTACTCGACTAGCGGCAGCTACGAGCAGTACGTC.

The chain recombines TRBV5-1 with TRBJ2-5; D tentatively fits TRBD1 or TRBD2 (5 bases each). The CDR3 covers 15 residues. V gave up 0 bases and J gave up 5 bases, with 14 bases separating them. Germline CDR1 is SGHRS and CDR2 is YFSETQ. The CDR3 loop reads CASSLAGAEQETQYF. CDR3 DNA sequence: TGCGCCAGCAGCTTGGCCGGGGCCGAGCAGGAGACCCAGTACTTC.

V gene TRBV5-8 combines with J gene TRBJ1-1; 9 nucleotides match TRBD1. Germline values: CDR1 SGHTS, CDR2 YDEGEE. V shed 7 bases and J 0 bases; nucleotides not matched to a gene: 7. This CDR3 is 15 amino acids long. Here the CDR3 reads CASRKTGGLNTEAFF. CDR3 nucleotide sequence: TGTGCCAGCCGTAAGACAGGGGGTCTGAACACTGAAGCTTTCTTT.

The gene calls are TRBV5-5 and TRBJ1-5, with D unresolved. Germline V lookup: CDR1 SGHKS, CDR2 YYEKEE (reference sequence). This CDR3 is 15 amino acids long. V was shortened by 0 bases and J by 2 bases, with 9 bases between the two germline ends. The CDR3 loop reads CASSLGVVGNQPQHF. The DNA for the CDR3 is TGTGCCAGCAGCTTGGGGGTGGTGGGCAATCAGCCCCAGCATTTT.

This chain uses TRBV7-2 with TRBJ1-1; a possible D gene is TRBD1 (6 bases). V was pared by 2 bases and J by 7 bases, with 11 bases between. In germline, CDR1 is SGHTA, CDR2 FQGNSA. The CDR3 is 13 residues long. The CDR3 nucleotides read TGTGCCAGCAGCTTAACCAGGGACATTGAAGCTTTCTTT. This encodes CASSLTRDIEAFF. Supplemented by reference TRBV7-2 and TRBJ1-1, the full variable domain reads GAGVSQSPSNKVTEKGKDVELRCDPISGHTALYWYRQSLGQGLEFLIYFQGNSAPDKSGLPSDRFSAERTGGSVSTLTIQRTQQEDSAVYLCASSLTRDIEAFFGQGTRLTVV.

The gene calls are TRBV19 and TRBJ1-1, with 8 bases identical to TRBD1. J gave up 3 bases and V 7 bases, and 10 bases lay outside the gene matches. Germline V gives CDR1 LNHDA, CDR2 SQIVND (reference sequence). This CDR3 is built from 15 residues. The chain's CDR3 is CASTKSRTGHTEAFF. As DNA, the CDR3 is TGTGCCAGTACTAAGAGTAGGACAGGGCACACTGAAGCTTTCTTT.